Listed below are T cell receptor beta chains from one sample, sequenced in a study of T-cell memory formation after mild COVID-19. TCRdb independently ran MiXCR on the 5' RACE reads; one entry per CDR3 protein. The sample contains about half a million distinct CDR3 sequences, around a sixth of which appear only once. Sequencing input: PBMCs or a T cell subset sorted from them (not recorded which). The receptor source for this set is an adult woman who had mild COVID-19 (a few samples of this study predate the infection). Cell type and time point are not known. CDR3s include the opening cysteine and the closing phenylalanine or tryptophan. The D gene is left open where the match is weak. Rows give clone size only sometimes, using once, few, many, or a class for an expanded clone.

v_gene: TRBV6-5; abundance: few; d_gene: TRBD1; j_gene: TRBJ2-2; CDR3nt: TGTGCCACTTCACAGGGGGCAAACACCGGGGAGCTGTTTTTT; CDR3aa: CATSQGANTGELFF
v_gene: TRBV6-1; abundance: .; d_gene: TRBD1; j_gene: TRBJ2-7; CDR3nt: TGTGCCACCCTTACAGGGGGAGTCTACGAGCAGTACTTC; CDR3aa: CATLTGGVYEQYF
v_gene: TRBV30; abundance: few; d_gene: TRBD1; j_gene: TRBJ2-7; CDR3nt: TGTGCCTGGAGTCGCGGACAGGGCAAAAACGAGCAGTACTTC; CDR3aa: CAWSRGQGKNEQYF
v_gene: TRBV4-3; abundance: .; d_gene: .; j_gene: TRBJ2-3; CDR3nt: TGCGCCAGCAGCCAAGCCACAGTTAGGACAGATACGCAGTATTTT; CDR3aa: CASSQATVRTDTQYF
v_gene: TRBV11-3; abundance: .; d_gene: .; j_gene: TRBJ1-1; CDR3nt: TGTGCCAGCAGCTTATGGGTCCCTGCGAGGGGCACTGAAGCTTTCTTT; CDR3aa: CASSLWVPARGTEAFF
v_gene: TRBV7-9; abundance: few; d_gene: TRBD1; j_gene: TRBJ1-1; CDR3nt: TGTGCCAGCAGCTTAATGATGGTACAGGGGACGGAAGCTTTCTTT; CDR3aa: CASSLMMVQGTEAFF
v_gene: TRBV28; abundance: .; d_gene: TRBD2; j_gene: TRBJ2-1; CDR3nt: TGTGCCAGCAGTTTCCTAGCGGGCAGAACCAATGAGCAGTTCTTC; CDR3aa: CASSFLAGRTNEQFF
v_gene: TRBV12-3/TRBV12-4; abundance: few; d_gene: .; j_gene: TRBJ2-5; CDR3nt: TGTGCCAGCAGTTTTGGGAACGAAGAGACCCAGTACTTC; CDR3aa: CASSFGNEETQYF
v_gene: TRBV19; abundance: few; d_gene: .; j_gene: TRBJ1-5; CDR3nt: TGTGCCAGTACCCCCGAGGGGGTGTGGAGCAATCAGCCCCAGCATTTT; CDR3aa: CASTPEGVWSNQPQHF
v_gene: TRBV29-1; abundance: many; d_gene: TRBD1; j_gene: TRBJ2-1; CDR3nt: TGCAGCTTGGGACAGGGATTGGTCAATGAGCAGTTCTTC; CDR3aa: CSLGQGLVNEQFF
v_gene: TRBV6-5; abundance: .; d_gene: .; j_gene: TRBJ2-1; CDR3nt: TGTGCCAGCAGTACAACATTGAGCTCCTACAATGAGCAGTTCTTC; CDR3aa: CASSTTLSSYNEQFF
v_gene: TRBV9; abundance: .; d_gene: .; j_gene: TRBJ2-2; CDR3nt: TGTGCCAGCAGCGTAGCCAGCCACTCTGGCGGGGAGCTGTTTTTT; CDR3aa: CASSVASHSGGELFF
v_gene: TRBV7-2; abundance: few; d_gene: TRBD1; j_gene: TRBJ2-1; CDR3nt: TGTGCCAGCAGCTTGACAGGGTATAGTGAGCAGTTCTTC; CDR3aa: CASSLTGYSEQFF
v_gene: TRBV2; abundance: .; d_gene: .; j_gene: TRBJ2-2; CDR3nt: TGTGCCAGCTCACGAAACGGGGATTCGAACACCGGGGAGCTGTTTTTT; CDR3aa: CASSRNGDSNTGELFF
v_gene: TRBV7-9; abundance: few; d_gene: .; j_gene: TRBJ1-1; CDR3nt: TGTGCCAGCAGCTCCCTCTTCGGTCGGTACGGTGAAGCTTTCTTT; CDR3aa: CASSSLFGRYGEAFF
v_gene: TRBV2; abundance: .; d_gene: .; j_gene: TRBJ2-7; CDR3nt: TGTGCAGAGACATCGCTCTACGAGCAGTACTTC; CDR3aa: CAETSLYEQYF
v_gene: TRBV3-1; abundance: few; d_gene: TRBD1; j_gene: TRBJ2-6; CDR3nt: TGTGCCAGCAGCCAAGTAGGGCAGGGGGCGTTAGCTGGGGCCAACGTCCTGACTTTC; CDR3aa: CASSQVGQGALAGANVLTF
v_gene: TRBV12-3/TRBV12-4; abundance: few; d_gene: .; j_gene: TRBJ1-2; CDR3nt: TGTGCCAGCAGTTTAGACAGGATCTATGGCTACACCTTC; CDR3aa: CASSLDRIYGYTF
v_gene: TRBV12-3/TRBV12-4; abundance: many; d_gene: .; j_gene: TRBJ2-3; CDR3nt: TGTGCCAGCACTTACAGGGGGGGAACCTATACGCAGTATTTT; CDR3aa: CASTYRGGTYTQYF
v_gene: TRBV20-1; abundance: .; d_gene: .; j_gene: TRBJ2-7; CDR3nt: TGCAGTGCTAGGGAGGGGAGTGCCTTC; CDR3aa: CSAREGSAF
v_gene: TRBV20-1; abundance: .; d_gene: .; j_gene: TRBJ1-2; CDR3nt: TGCAGTGCTAGAGACCCAGGAGTTGGCTACACCTTC; CDR3aa: CSARDPGVGYTF
v_gene: TRBV5-1; abundance: once; d_gene: TRBD2; j_gene: TRBJ2-5; CDR3nt: TGCGCCAGCAGCTTCGGGACTAGCGGGGGGATTGAGACCCAGTACTTC; CDR3aa: CASSFGTSGGIETQYF
v_gene: TRBV6-2/TRBV6-3; abundance: few; d_gene: TRBD1; j_gene: TRBJ2-7; CDR3nt: TGTGCCAGCAGTTACCAGGGGGCGACCTACGAGCAGTACTTC; CDR3aa: CASSYQGATYEQYF
v_gene: TRBV7-3; abundance: .; d_gene: .; j_gene: TRBJ1-1; CDR3nt: TGTGCCAGCAGCTCCCGGGGGTTCACTGAAGCTTTCTTT; CDR3aa: CASSSRGFTEAFF
v_gene: TRBV9; abundance: few; d_gene: .; j_gene: TRBJ1-1; CDR3nt: TGTGCCAGCAGTGCCGAGGGGGGGAACACTGAAGCTTTCTTT; CDR3aa: CASSAEGGNTEAFF
v_gene: TRBV20-1; abundance: few; d_gene: .; j_gene: TRBJ2-5; CDR3nt: TGCAGTGCTAGAGGCTCTGGGGGAGCGACCCTAAGAGTTATTGGCGAGACCCAGTACTTC; CDR3aa: CSARGSGGATLRVIGETQYF
v_gene: TRBV2; abundance: .; d_gene: TRBD1; j_gene: TRBJ1-2; CDR3nt: TGTGCCAGCAGTCCTCCGGGACAGGGCTATGGCTACACCTTC; CDR3aa: CASSPPGQGYGYTF
v_gene: TRBV6-5; abundance: .; d_gene: .; j_gene: TRBJ2-3; CDR3nt: TGTGCCAGCAGACCGGGGATAAAGCCCTCTGTCACAGATACGCAGTATTTT; CDR3aa: CASRPGIKPSVTDTQYF
v_gene: TRBV12-3/TRBV12-4; abundance: many; d_gene: TRBD2; j_gene: TRBJ2-3; CDR3nt: TGTGCCAGCAGTTTGTTAATAGCGGGAGGACCAGATACGCAGTATTTT; CDR3aa: CASSLLIAGGPDTQYF
v_gene: TRBV7-6; abundance: medium-sized; d_gene: .; j_gene: TRBJ2-5; CDR3nt: TGTGCCAGCAGCTTAGCTAGCCGGGGCCAAGAGACCCAGTACTTC; CDR3aa: CASSLASRGQETQYF
v_gene: TRBV7-9; abundance: .; d_gene: .; j_gene: TRBJ2-5; CDR3nt: TGTGCCAGCAGCTTTCCGAGACAGGACCCCCTCAGGGAGACCCAGTACTTC; CDR3aa: CASSFPRQDPLRETQYF
v_gene: TRBV29-1; abundance: few; d_gene: .; j_gene: TRBJ1-1; CDR3nt: TGCAGCGTTGAATCGGGTTTGTGGGAATTTGTTTTCTTT; CDR3aa: CSVESGLWEFVFF
v_gene: TRBV7-8; abundance: once; d_gene: .; j_gene: TRBJ2-7; CDR3nt: TGTGCCAGCAGCTCACAGGCAATCGGGGGCTACGAGCAGTACTTC; CDR3aa: CASSSQAIGGYEQYF
v_gene: TRBV19; abundance: few; d_gene: TRBD2; j_gene: TRBJ2-1; CDR3nt: TGTGCCAGTATGGGGCTAGCGGACAATGAGCAGTTCTTC; CDR3aa: CASMGLADNEQFF
v_gene: TRBV20-1; abundance: few; d_gene: .; j_gene: TRBJ1-5; CDR3nt: TGCAGTGCCACCGAGGGCAATCAGCCCCAGCATTTT; CDR3aa: CSATEGNQPQHF
v_gene: TRBV7-9; abundance: few; d_gene: .; j_gene: TRBJ1-6; CDR3nt: TGTGCCAGCAGCCCCCCCAATTCACCCCTCCACTTT; CDR3aa: CASSPPNSPLHF
v_gene: TRBV6-2/TRBV6-3; abundance: .; d_gene: .; j_gene: TRBJ1-5; CDR3nt: TGTGCCAGCAGCTGGGCGGACAATCAGCCCCAGCATTTT; CDR3aa: CASSWADNQPQHF
v_gene: TRBV29-1; abundance: few; d_gene: .; j_gene: TRBJ2-7; CDR3nt: TGCAGCGTGATGGGGATGAGCGACTACGAGCAGTACTTC; CDR3aa: CSVMGMSDYEQYF
v_gene: TRBV11-2; abundance: .; d_gene: .; j_gene: TRBJ2-1; CDR3nt: TGTGCCAGCAGCTTCAGTGGGACCCGCTCCTACAATGAGCAGTTCTTC; CDR3aa: CASSFSGTRSYNEQFF
v_gene: TRBV18; abundance: few; d_gene: .; j_gene: TRBJ2-5; CDR3nt: TGTGCCAGCTCACCCTCGGGGCTCCTGGGGACCCAGTACTTC; CDR3aa: CASSPSGLLGTQYF
v_gene: TRBV5-1; abundance: few; d_gene: TRBD2; j_gene: TRBJ2-3; CDR3nt: TGCGCCAGCAGCGCGGGGGATTATCCCACAGATACGCAGTATTTT; CDR3aa: CASSAGDYPTDTQYF
v_gene: TRBV6-2/TRBV6-3; abundance: .; d_gene: TRBD1; j_gene: TRBJ1-5; CDR3nt: TGTGCCAGCAAAGGAGACAGGGAAACTCAGCCCCAGCATTTT; CDR3aa: CASKGDRETQPQHF
v_gene: TRBV3-1; abundance: many; d_gene: TRBD2; j_gene: TRBJ2-5; CDR3nt: TGTGCCAGCACCCCGGGCGGGAGAAAGACCCAGTACTTC; CDR3aa: CASTPGGRKTQYF
v_gene: TRBV2; abundance: few; d_gene: .; j_gene: TRBJ2-3; CDR3nt: TGTGCCAGCAGTGAAGGGGCCTACACAGATACGCAGTATTTT; CDR3aa: CASSEGAYTDTQYF
v_gene: TRBV12-3/TRBV12-4; abundance: few; d_gene: .; j_gene: TRBJ1-1; CDR3nt: TGTGCCAGCAGTTTAGGGCGGGTATTGAACACTGAAGCTTTCTTT; CDR3aa: CASSLGRVLNTEAFF
v_gene: TRBV4-1; abundance: .; d_gene: .; j_gene: TRBJ2-1; CDR3nt: TGCGCCAGCAGCCAACCTTGGAGGGAGGAGCAGTTCTTC; CDR3aa: CASSQPWREEQFF
v_gene: TRBV6-5; abundance: .; d_gene: .; j_gene: TRBJ2-3; CDR3nt: TGTGCCAGCAGTTACTCTGCTAGCGATACAGATACGCAGTATTTT; CDR3aa: CASSYSASDTDTQYF
v_gene: TRBV7-2; abundance: few; d_gene: .; j_gene: TRBJ2-7; CDR3nt: TGTGCCAGCAGCTTAGACAGGGCGACGTCGGGGCTGTACTTC; CDR3aa: CASSLDRATSGLYF
v_gene: TRBV3-1; abundance: .; d_gene: TRBD2; j_gene: TRBJ2-2; CDR3nt: TGTGCCAGCAGCCAAGAAACGACCCTTGTCGCGGGGGGGCCCACCGGGGAGCTGTTTTTT; CDR3aa: CASSQETTLVAGGPTGELFF
v_gene: TRBV5-1; abundance: .; d_gene: TRBD1; j_gene: TRBJ1-4; CDR3nt: TGCGCCAGCAGCACCGGGACAGGCGTAATTAATGAAAAACTGTTTTTT; CDR3aa: CASSTGTGVINEKLFF
v_gene: TRBV7-9; abundance: few; d_gene: TRBD1; j_gene: TRBJ2-1; CDR3nt: TGTGCCAGCAGCATGGACAGGGTGAGCTCCTACAATGAGCAGTTCTTC; CDR3aa: CASSMDRVSSYNEQFF
v_gene: TRBV21-1; abundance: .; d_gene: .; j_gene: TRBJ2-5; CDR3nt: TGTGCCAGCAGCAAGGGGACGGATAGGCGGGACAGGGCGGTAGGGGTTCAAGAGACCCAGTACTTC; CDR3aa: CASSKGTDRRDRAVGVQETQYF
v_gene: TRBV20-1; abundance: .; d_gene: TRBD2; j_gene: TRBJ2-7; CDR3nt: TGCAGTGCTAGGGGAGGACTAGCGAGGCACTACGAGCAGTACTTC; CDR3aa: CSARGGLARHYEQYF
v_gene: TRBV5-1; abundance: many; d_gene: TRBD2; j_gene: TRBJ2-1; CDR3nt: TGCGCCAGCAGCTTGCTCGGGGAGGGCGGTCCAAATGAGCAGTTCTTC; CDR3aa: CASSLLGEGGPNEQFF
v_gene: TRBV12-3/TRBV12-4; abundance: few; d_gene: .; j_gene: TRBJ2-7; CDR3nt: TGTGCCAGCAGGCTACGTTTCGACGAGCAGTACTTC; CDR3aa: CASRLRFDEQYF
v_gene: TRBV5-4; abundance: .; d_gene: .; j_gene: TRBJ2-7; CDR3nt: TGTGCCAGCAGCTTGGCTGGACAAAACTACGAGCAGTACTTC; CDR3aa: CASSLAGQNYEQYF
v_gene: TRBV20-1; abundance: .; d_gene: .; j_gene: TRBJ2-7; CDR3nt: TGCAGTGCCAAGACGGACTGGTACGAGCAGTACTTC; CDR3aa: CSAKTDWYEQYF
v_gene: TRBV15; abundance: many; d_gene: .; j_gene: TRBJ2-5; CDR3nt: TGTGCCACCAGCAGAGATCGAGGAGGGGGAGAGACCCAGTACTTC; CDR3aa: CATSRDRGGGETQYF